This TCR beta chain was identified in a study of OX40 agonist ivuxolimab in advanced cancers. Study at large: The dose-escalation cohort had hepatocellular carcinoma, melanoma, renal cell or head and neck cancer. Of mixed ages from roughly 23 to 80 and averaging approximately 60 years, the group was more than 65% male. Overall study findings and caveats: Relative to CD4+ cells, CD8+ T cells on average had more expanded clones.

Using immunoSEQ multiplex PCR, the repertoire was profiled, and TCRdb retains in-frame clones only, with some absent. The data contain some 58,000 clones, more than 75% of them singletons. Trimming shortened V by 2 bases and J by 3 bases, and 11 bases separated the two germline ends. In germline, CDR1 is MDHEN, CDR2 SYDVKM. The CDR3 covers 15 residues. Remarks on this clone: Its cognate antigen is unknown.

This TCR derives from an adult with an advanced solid tumor such as melanoma, head and neck, liver or kidney cancer. This material consisted of CD4+ or CD8+ T cells sorted from blood, taken in a trial of the OX40 agonist ivuxolimab. The chain couples TRBV28 to TRBJ1-5, with a weak D call TRBD1 (5 bases). The CDR3 bases are TGTGCCAGCAGTTTAGGAGGGGCAGACAATCAGCCCCAGCATTTT. This sequence encodes CASSLGGADNQPQHF.